This passage covers 20 T cell receptor beta chains from one sample sequenced in a study of blood T cell repertoires in COVID-19. The table came from immunoSEQ multiplex PCR; TCRdb's copy has only in-frame clones and leaves some out. This sample has 120,000 to 150,000 clones, with approximately 83% found just once. Sequenced material: peripheral blood. These receptors originate from an older woman with COVID-19, enrolled during active disease.

This clone came up once. The chain links TRBV7-2 to TRBJ2-2; TRBD2 aligns across 13 bases. Germline values: CDR1 SGHTA, CDR2 FQGNSA. The CDR3 has 15 amino acids. Unmatched junction bases numbered 5, after V lost 6 bases and J lost 7 bases. The CDR3 region is CASRLAGGPIGELFF. The CDR3 bases are TGTGCCAGCAGACTAGCGGGGGGGCCGATCGGGGAGCTGTTTTTT.

The CDR3: CASSLAGNTIYF. The CDR3 DNA is TGTGCCAGCAGCCTCGCGGGAAACACCATATATTTT. The chain links TRBV7-8 to TRBJ1-3; D is uncertain. The V end lost 5 bases, the J end lost 4 bases, and 6 bases lay between the germline ends. The CDR3 is 12 amino acids. CDR1 and CDR2 (germline): SGHVS, FQNEAQ.

The chain has TRBV7-2 and TRBJ1-5, with 8 bases matching TRBD1. V was clipped by 6 bases and J by 3 bases; unmatched bases: 4. From germline, CDR1 is SGHTA and CDR2 FQGNSA. The CDR3 covers 14 residues. In DNA, the CDR3 is TGTGCCAGCAGGATGGGACAGGTCAATCAGCCCCAGCATTTT. Its translation is CASRMGQVNQPQHF. The variable domain in full, completed from reference TRBV7-2 and TRBJ1-5, reads GAGVSQSPSNKVTEKGKDVELRCDPISGHTALYWYRQSLGQGLEFLIYFQGNSAPDKSGLPSDRFSAERTGGSVSTLTIQRTQQEDSAVYLCASRMGQVNQPQHFGDGTRLSIL.

This chain uses TRBV28 with TRBJ1-5, with D possibly being TRBD1 (5 bases). Deletions cut 5 bases from V and 8 bases from J, with 31 bases between. The CDR3 extends over 19 amino acids. Germline CDR1 MDHEN, CDR2 SYDVKM. In DNA form, the CDR3 reads TGTGCCAGCAGTCCCACCCCCCCGATCGGACCCTCAGCGGGGGAGCCCCAGCATTTT. This translates into CASSPTPPIGPSAGEPQHF.

This clone is a singleton in its sample. An end of the junction differs from the germline gene, which may be a read error. The chain links TRBV10-1 to TRBJ2-5, with TRBD1 matching 7 bases. This CDR3 is built from 13 residues. Looked up from germline, CDR1 is WNHNN and CDR2 is SYGVQD (reference sequence). The CDR3, as DNA: TGCGCCACGTCGACAGGGCCCCAAGAGGCCCAGTACTTC. Its translation is CATSTGPQEAQYF.

The chain combines TRBV15 with TRBJ1-2; 8 bases map to TRBD1. The CDR3 has 15 residues. From germline, CDR1 is LNHNV and CDR2 YYDKDF (reference sequence). V shed 4 bases, J shed 2 bases, and the junction held 6 bases outside the gene matches. In DNA form, the CDR3 reads TGTGCCACCAGCAACCCAGGGGGCTGGAACTATGGCTACACCTTC. Translation: CATSNPGGWNYGYTF.

In DNA form, the CDR3 reads TGTGCCAGTAGTATGGGCAGGCTGAATCTAGCCAAAAACATTCAGTACTTC. Protein product: CASSMGRLNLAKNIQYF. The rearrangement links TRBV19 to TRBJ2-4; D remains ambiguous. V was cut by 3 bases and J by 0 bases, with 15 bases left in between. The CDR3 sequence is 17 residues long. The germline CDR1 and CDR2 sequences are LNHDA and SQIVND (reference sequence). Complete variable domain (other parts from reference TRBV19 and TRBJ2-4): DGGITQSPKYLFRKEGQNVTLSCEQNLNHDAMYWYRQDPGQGLRLIYYSQIVNDFQKGDIAEGYSVSREKKESFPLTVTSAQKNPTAFYLCASSMGRLNLAKNIQYFGAGTRLSVL.

The chain recombines TRBV30 with TRBJ1-5, with D perhaps TRBD1 (5 bases). Trimming removed 5 bases at V and 6 bases at J, with 8 bases between. This CDR3 has 11 residues. Germline V gives CDR1 GTSNPN, CDR2 SVGIG (reference sequence). The CDR3 sequence: CAWGGGQPQHF. CDR3 DNA sequence: TGTGCCTGGGGGGGAGGTCAGCCCCAGCATTTT.

The chain combines TRBV14 with TRBJ1-6; 7 nucleotides agree with TRBD1. The CDR3 totals 13 residues. Germline values: CDR1 SGHDN, CDR2 FVKESK. The ends lost 3 bases at V and 9 bases at J; junction bases unmatched: 2. CDR3 DNA sequence: TGTGCCAGCAGCCAGTGGACAGGTTCACCCCTCCACTTT. This gives the protein CASSQWTGSPLHF.

The V gene is TRBV19, the J gene TRBJ1-6, with a tentative D call TRBD1 (5 bases). V was cut by 4 bases and J by 7 bases, with 11 bases left in between. This CDR3 is 14 amino acids long. The germline CDR1 and CDR2 sequences are LNHDA and SQIVND (reference sequence). Here the CDR3 DNA reads TGTGCCAGTAGTACGGACACGTTAAATTCACCCCTCCACTTT. As protein: CASSTDTLNSPLHF.

The J gene is TRBJ2-1, the V gene TRBV19, with D perhaps matching TRBD1 (5 bases). The length of the CDR3 is 13 residues. Germline assignment: CDR1 LNHDA and CDR2 SQIVND (reference sequence). Trimming took off 4 bases at V and 7 bases at J, with 11 bases between the two ends. The DNA of the CDR3 is TGTGCCAGTAGTACAGGGTCGCGGAATGAGCAGTTCTTC. It yields the protein CASSTGSRNEQFF.

The chain couples TRBV19 to TRBJ1-1, with 9 bases that match TRBD1. Trimming removed 7 bases from V and 4 bases from J; junction bases left unmatched: 10. Germline V lookup: CDR1 LNHDA, CDR2 SQIVND (reference sequence). The CDR3 consists of 15 residues. In DNA form, the CDR3 reads TGTGCCAGTACTGTTGTGGGACAGGGAAGCACTGAAGCTTTCTTT. This translates into CASTVVGQGSTEAFF.

The count of this clone is one. The CDR3 DNA reads TGTGCCAGCAGTGCGCTCAGATCTGGAAACACCATATATTTT. Protein product: CASSALRSGNTIYF. The chain combines TRBV2 with TRBJ1-3; the D is unclear. The CDR3 sequence is 14 residues long. CDR1 and CDR2 from the germline V gene are SNHLY and FYNNEI. V dropped 4 bases and J dropped 1 base, with 8 bases sitting between them. Together with reference TRBV2 and TRBJ1-3, the CDR3 gives the full variable domain: EPEVTQTPSHQVTQMGQEVILRCVPISNHLYFYWYRQILGQKVEFLVSFYNNEISEKSEIFDDQFSVERPDGSNFTLKIRSTKLEDSAMYFCASSALRSGNTIYFGEGSWLTVV.

This chain links TRBV6-5 with TRBJ2-4, with D uncertain. This CDR3 is 14 amino acids long. Trimming cost V 6 bases and J 4 bases, with 13 bases left between them. CDR1 is MNHEY and CDR2 is SVGAGI in the germline V gene. The CDR3 sequence: CASRPDMKKNIQYF. CDR3 in DNA: TGTGCCAGCAGACCAGACATGAAAAAAAACATTCAGTACTTC.

This rearrangement joins TRBV5-5 to TRBJ1-2; D remains unclear. The germline V and J ends were trimmed by 2 bases and 3 bases, with 14 bases remaining between them. The CDR3 contains 15 residues. In germline, CDR1 is SGHKS, CDR2 YYEKEE (reference sequence). CDR3 protein: CASSFRGSPDYGYTF. As DNA, the CDR3 is TGTGCCAGCAGCTTTCGCGGGAGTCCGGACTATGGCTACACCTTC.

CDR3 region: CASRYDGLAGEQFF. The CDR3 nucleotides read TGTGCCAGCAGATATGACGGACTAGCGGGGGAGCAGTTCTTC. The J gene is TRBJ2-1, the V gene TRBV6-5; TRBD2 agrees at 12 bases. The junction had 7 bases not matched to a gene; V was cut back by 6 bases and J by 10 bases. CDR1 is MNHEY and CDR2 is SVGAGI in the germline V gene. The CDR3 is 14 amino acids.

V gene TRBV11-3 combines with J gene TRBJ1-1; 12 bases match TRBD1. The CDR3 consists of 16 residues. Trimming at V came to 5 bases and at J to 4 bases, leaving 8 bases not matched to a gene. Germline V CDR1 and CDR2: SGHNT, YENEEA. CDR3 region: CASSRGTGGGSTEAFF. In DNA, the CDR3 is TGTGCCAGCAGCCGCGGGACAGGGGGCGGGAGCACTGAAGCTTTCTTT.

This clone appeared a single time. The chain couples TRBV19 to TRBJ2-7; 9 positions agree with TRBD1. CDR3 length: 14 residues. The germline CDR1 and CDR2 sequences are LNHDA and SQIVND (reference sequence). The V segment lost 3 bases and the J segment 2 bases; nucleotides outside the gene matches: 2. The CDR3: CASSMTGGTYEQYF. The DNA for the CDR3 is TGTGCCAGTAGTATGACAGGGGGTACCTACGAGCAGTACTTC.

V gene TRBV21-1 combines with J gene TRBJ2-1; the D call of TRBD2 is as the table states it, not checked on the DNA. TRBV21-1 is a pseudogene segment. CDR3 length: 13 amino acids. CDR3 sequence: CASSKQEGPEQFF. The CDR3, as DNA: TGTGCCAGCAGCAAACAAGAGGGTCCGGAGCAGTTCTTC.

V usage is TRBV6-2 or TRBV6-3 and J usage is TRBJ2-7; 7 bases match TRBD1. J lost 2 bases, V lost 5 bases, and 9 bases had no gene match. The CDR3 contains 15 residues. Per the germline V gene, CDR1 is MNHEY and CDR2 is SVGEGT. CDR3 region: CASSPRTGGTYEQYF. The CDR3 nucleotides read TGTGCCAGCAGTCCAAGGACAGGCGGCACCTACGAGCAGTACTTC.